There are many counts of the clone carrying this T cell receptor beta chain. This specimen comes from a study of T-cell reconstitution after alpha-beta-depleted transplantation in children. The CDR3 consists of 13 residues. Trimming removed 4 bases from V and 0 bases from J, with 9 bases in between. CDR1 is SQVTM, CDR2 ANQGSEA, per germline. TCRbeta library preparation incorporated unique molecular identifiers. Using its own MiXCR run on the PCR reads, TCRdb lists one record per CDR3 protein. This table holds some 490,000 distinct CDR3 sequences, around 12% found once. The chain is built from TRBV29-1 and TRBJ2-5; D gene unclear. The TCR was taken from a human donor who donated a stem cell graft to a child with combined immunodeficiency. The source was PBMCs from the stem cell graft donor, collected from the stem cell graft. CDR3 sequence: CSVVDSYQETQYF. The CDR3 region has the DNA TGCAGCGTTGTAGACTCTTACCAAGAGACCCAGTACTTC. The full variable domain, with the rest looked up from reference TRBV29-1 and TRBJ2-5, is SAVISQKPSRDICQRGTSLTIQCQVDSQVTMMFWYRQQPGQSLTLIATANQGSEATYESGFVIDKFPISRPNLTFSTLTVSNMSPEDSSIYLCSVVDSYQETQYFGPGTRLLVL.